A single TCR beta chain is shown here with its context. Researchers ran the PCR with 60 Vbeta and 13 Jbeta primers. Method: immunoSEQ multiplex PCR; TCRdb's copy keeps in-frame clones and lacks some. The data hold fewer than 200,000 clones, with around 83% observed a single time. After removal of 3 bases from V and 5 bases from J, the junction contained 2 bases not matched to a gene. The CDR3 is 13 residues long. The germline V gene encodes CDR1 LNHNV and CDR2 YYDKDF (reference sequence). The record originates from a study of cytomegalovirus exposure and HLA in healthy donors. V usage is TRBV15 and J usage is TRBJ2-5; 8 bases are shared with TRBD1. The sequencing sample was made of PBMCs. The receptor was isolated from a man between 50 and 59 years old in good health and CMV-seronegative. DNA of the CDR3: TGTGCCACCAGCAGGGACAGGGTGGAGACCCAGTACTTC. This translates into CATSRDRVETQYF.